This T cell receptor beta chain was sequenced for a study of T cell repertoires in cytomegalovirus infection. Study-wide background: CMV epitopes, recently identified HLA-C-restricted and well-studied HLA-B-restricted, were used. It was the public TCR beta signatures that indicated both CMV infection and matching HLA type.

This CDR3 is built from 15 residues. Germline CDR1 reads MNHEY; CDR2 reads SVGAGI. With 0 bases removed from V and 1 base from J, the gap between germline ends came to 6 bases. Via MiXCR, TCRdb re-called the reads, giving one row per CDR3 protein. The table has fewer than 900,000 distinct CDR3 sequences, about 29% seen once. This clonotype has more than one count but fewer than ten. Its antigen is undetermined. Points from the study as a whole: What dominated the ex vivo response were HLA-C-restricted CMV-specific TCR beta clonotypes. Summed frequency of shared TCR beta families picked out CMV carriers who also had the relevant HLA.

Sample: cultured CD8+ T cells from PBMCs, taken from culture after CMV antigen stimulation. The receptor's source is a human donor in good health (CMV status not recorded). Some clones in this sample may be carry-over from other donors' samples. The chain combines TRBV6-5 with TRBJ2-2; no clear D. The CDR3 coding sequence is TGTGCCAGCAGTTACTCGTACGGGAACACCGGGGAGCTGTTTTTT. This encodes CASSYSYGNTGELFF.